The entry below gives a single T cell receptor (beta chain) sequence along with its context. What it binds is not known. The junction does not match germline at one end; this may be a read error. The data were obtained in a study of tumor-infiltrating lymphocytes in localized non-small cell lung cancer. Broader study findings: IM1 and IM2 tumors showed no difference in T-cell fraction. Compared with uninvolved lung, tumors showed higher T cell infiltration by TCRbeta sequencing.

TCRdb's copy holds only in-frame clones and misses some; the assay was immunoSEQ multiplex PCR. Among 9,500 to 15,000 clones listed, about nine tenths were seen once. The CDR3 covers 13 residues. The germline V gene has CDR1 SGHDN and CDR2 FVKESK. V gene TRBV14 combines with J gene TRBJ2-1; possibly TRBD2 for D (6 bases). This TCR derives from a human donor with non-small cell lung cancer. The sample taken for sequencing was lung tumor tissue. The CDR3 region has the DNA TGTGCCAGCAGCCAAGATAGGCGGGGACTCCCCATCTTC. The encoded protein is CASSQDRRGLPIF.